Listed below are T cell receptor beta chains from one sample, sequenced in a study of CD8+CD57+ T cells in acquired aplastic anemia. One entry per CDR3 protein results from TCRdb running MiXCR on the reads. The repertoire holds roughly 290,000 distinct CDR3 sequences, with 56% as singletons. The sequenced sample consisted of sorted CD4+, CD8+, or CD8+CD57+ T cells (not recorded which) from PBMCs. These receptors all stem from a human donor with aplastic anemia. CDR3s include the opening cysteine and the closing phenylalanine or tryptophan. The order of the fields is CDR3 protein, V gene, J gene, CDR3 length.

CDR3aa: CASSLGQDYSPLHF
v_gene: TRBV7-9
j_gene: TRBJ1-6
len: 14

CDR3aa: CAISGGTSGIYEQFF
v_gene: TRBV10-3
j_gene: TRBJ2-1
len: 15

CDR3aa: CASSPLAGEAFF
v_gene: TRBV7-3
j_gene: TRBJ1-1
len: 12

CDR3aa: CASKGGGGELFF
v_gene: TRBV2
j_gene: TRBJ2-2
len: 12

CDR3aa: CASSVGTGRQDGYTF
v_gene: TRBV9
j_gene: TRBJ1-2
len: 15

CDR3aa: CASSLMIGTGAYEQYF
v_gene: TRBV7-9
j_gene: TRBJ2-7
len: 16

CDR3aa: CASSFIAAGGYNEQFF
v_gene: TRBV6-5
j_gene: TRBJ2-1
len: 16

CDR3aa: CASSVSSSPTYEQYF
v_gene: TRBV9
j_gene: TRBJ2-7
len: 15

CDR3aa: CSLGSSGVPYEQYF
v_gene: TRBV29-1
j_gene: TRBJ2-7
len: 14

CDR3aa: CASSVEGHIPQYEQYF
v_gene: TRBV9
j_gene: TRBJ2-7
len: 16

CDR3aa: CASIGGYEQYF
v_gene: TRBV2
j_gene: TRBJ2-7
len: 11